The TCR beta chain described here comes from a study of Ad26.COV2.S vaccination and SARS-CoV-2 variants. Some clones are missing from TCRdb's copy, which holds only in-frame ones; the method was immunoSEQ multiplex PCR. The top ten hold nearly 7.5% of the sample, which has roughly 410,000 clones, 83% seen once. The CDR3 is 13 amino acids. Treatment defined: around 19 received Ad26.COV2.S at low or high dose, single or two shots; about 5 received placebo; per-sample allocation not given. Sampling happened 63 days after the first vaccine or placebo injection. The sequence derives from a person between 18 and 59 years old who received the Ad26.COV2.S COVID-19 vaccine or a placebo. The V call is TRBV21-1, the J call TRBJ2-2. TRBV21-1 is labeled a pseudogene. This sample comprised peripheral blood, obtained in a trial of Ad26.COV2.S vaccine versus placebo. In nucleotides, the CDR3 is TGTGCCAGCAGCAAAGACGTCGTCCGGGAGCTGTTTTTT. Residues: CASSKDVVRELFF.